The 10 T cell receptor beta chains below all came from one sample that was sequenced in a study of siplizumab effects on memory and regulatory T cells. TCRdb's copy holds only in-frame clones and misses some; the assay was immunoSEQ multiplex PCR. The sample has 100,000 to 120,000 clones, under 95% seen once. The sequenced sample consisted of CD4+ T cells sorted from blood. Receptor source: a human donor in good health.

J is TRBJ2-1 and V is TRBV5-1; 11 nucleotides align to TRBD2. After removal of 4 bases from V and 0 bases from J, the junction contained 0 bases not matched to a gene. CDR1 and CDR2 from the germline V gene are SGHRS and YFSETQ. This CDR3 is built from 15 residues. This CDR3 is CASSTSGSSYNEQFF. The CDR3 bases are TGCGCCAGCAGCACTAGCGGGAGCTCCTACAATGAGCAGTTCTTC.

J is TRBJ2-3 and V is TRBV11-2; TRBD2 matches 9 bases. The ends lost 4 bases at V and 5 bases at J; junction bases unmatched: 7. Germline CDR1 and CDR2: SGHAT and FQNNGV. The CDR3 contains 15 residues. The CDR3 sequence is CASSSSGRGGDTQYF. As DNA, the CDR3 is TGTGCCAGCAGCTCCTCGGGGCGGGGGGGAGATACGCAGTATTTT.

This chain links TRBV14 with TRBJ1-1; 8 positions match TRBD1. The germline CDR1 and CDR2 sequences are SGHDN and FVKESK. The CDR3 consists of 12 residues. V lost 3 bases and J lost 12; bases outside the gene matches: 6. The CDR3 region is CASSQRTGPSFF. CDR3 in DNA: TGTGCCAGCAGCCAGAGGACAGGGCCTTCTTTCTTT.

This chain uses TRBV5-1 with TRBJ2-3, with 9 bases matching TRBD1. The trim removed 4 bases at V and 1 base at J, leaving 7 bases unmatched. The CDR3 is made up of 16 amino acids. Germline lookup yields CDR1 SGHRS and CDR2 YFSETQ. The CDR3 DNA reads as TGCGCCAGCAGCCAAACAGGGGGCGCTGGCACAGATACGCAGTATTTT. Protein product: CASSQTGGAGTDTQYF.

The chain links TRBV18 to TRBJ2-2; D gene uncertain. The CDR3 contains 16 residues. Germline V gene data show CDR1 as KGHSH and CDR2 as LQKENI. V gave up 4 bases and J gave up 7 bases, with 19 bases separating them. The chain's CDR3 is CASSRLLPELGGELFF. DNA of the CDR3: TGTGCCAGCTCACGATTACTCCCCGAACTCGGCGGGGAGCTGTTTTTT.

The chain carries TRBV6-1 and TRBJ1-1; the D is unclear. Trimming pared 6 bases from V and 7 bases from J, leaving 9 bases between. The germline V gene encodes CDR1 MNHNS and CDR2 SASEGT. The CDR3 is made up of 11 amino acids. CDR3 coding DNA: TGTGCCAGCAGGGTAACGGGTGAAGCTTTCTTT. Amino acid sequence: CASRVTGEAFF.

Here the CDR3 reads CATSRSVNPRLAGSVGYEQYF. The CDR3 DNA is TGTGCCACCAGCAGATCCGTTAACCCTAGACTAGCGGGGTCAGTGGGCTACGAGCAGTACTTC. The chain is built from TRBV15 and TRBJ2-7; the match to TRBD2 covers 11 bases. CDR1 and CDR2 from the germline V gene are LNHNV and YYDKDF (reference sequence). V lost 2 bases, J lost 3 bases, and 21 bases stayed unmatched. The CDR3 covers 21 residues.

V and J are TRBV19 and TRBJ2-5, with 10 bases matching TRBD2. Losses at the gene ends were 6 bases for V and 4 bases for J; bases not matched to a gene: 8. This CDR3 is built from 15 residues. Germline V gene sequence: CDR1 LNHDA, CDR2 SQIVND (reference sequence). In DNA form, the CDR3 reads TGTGCCAGTAGGCGGCTAGCGGGAGTGGCAGAGACCCAGTACTTC. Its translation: CASRRLAGVAETQYF. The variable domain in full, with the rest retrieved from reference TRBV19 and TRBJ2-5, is DGGITQSPKYLFRKEGQNVTLSCEQNLNHDAMYWYRQDPGQGLRLIYYSQIVNDFQKGDIAEGYSVSREKKESFPLTVTSAQKNPTAFYLCASRRLAGVAETQYFGPGTRLLVL.

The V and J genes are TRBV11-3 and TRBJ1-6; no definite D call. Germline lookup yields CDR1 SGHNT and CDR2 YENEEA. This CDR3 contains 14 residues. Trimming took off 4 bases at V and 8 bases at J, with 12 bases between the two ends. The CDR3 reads CASSSKGWDSPLHF. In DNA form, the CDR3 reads TGTGCCAGCAGCTCAAAGGGATGGGATTCACCCCTCCACTTT.

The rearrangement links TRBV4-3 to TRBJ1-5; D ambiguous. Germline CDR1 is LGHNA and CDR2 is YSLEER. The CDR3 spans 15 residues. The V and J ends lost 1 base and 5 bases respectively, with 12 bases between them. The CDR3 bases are TGCGCCAGCAGCCAAGTTCATGGATTTGATCAGCCCCAGCATTTT. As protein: CASSQVHGFDQPQHF.